This T cell receptor (beta chain) was observed in a study of post-analysis software for immune sequencing data. Study findings and constraints: Five or six TRBV segments were significantly more frequent in patients than in controls. TRBV5-6, TRBV5-1 and TRBV20-1 were among these segments.

About this clonotype itself: Antigen unknown.

The CDR3 contains 15 residues. CDR1 DFQATT and CDR2 SNEGSKA come from the germline V gene (reference sequence). Prepared TCR beta cDNA libraries contained unique molecular identifiers. A single record per CDR3 protein comes from TCRdb applying MiXCR to the PCR reads. The table shows roughly 730,000 distinct CDR3 sequences, with 25% to 30% occurring only once. The chain links TRBV20-1 to TRBJ2-5, with TRBD2 as a possible D gene (5 bases). Matching the DNA end better, TRBJ2-7 makes the J call doubtful. Sequences were obtained from blood. This sequence was found in a girl aged 10-17 years with multiple sclerosis. Here the CDR3 reads CSAGVSRPNSYEQYF. In DNA form, the CDR3 reads TGCAGTGCCGGGGTAAGCCGGCCTAACTCCTACGAGCAGTACTTC.